These 12 T cell receptor beta chains were sequenced from one sample in a study of blood T cell repertoires in COVID-19 (dated by TCRdb to 2018 to 2021). The protocol used for the library was the immunoSEQ multiplex PCR assay. The table comes from immuneACCESS by way of TCRdb, which keeps in-frame sequences with V and J called. Part of the clones is missing from these tables; in studies checked, under half for an unresolved V gene and the rest for unknown reasons. This sample lists about 140,000 clones; around 89% were detected once. The ten largest clonotypes hold 28% of the sample. The sequenced material came from peripheral blood. These receptors came from a human donor in a cohort sampled during active COVID-19.

CDR3 amino acids: CASSKDRGRGYGYTF. DNA of the CDR3: TGTGCCAGTAGTAAGGACAGGGGGCGCGGGTATGGCTACACCTTC. J is TRBJ1-2 and V is TRBV19, with 11 bases matching TRBD1. Germline V CDR1 and CDR2: LNHDA, SQIVND (reference sequence). The CDR3 has 15 residues. The junction had 6 bases not matched to a gene; V was cut back by 4 bases and J by 5 bases.

The chain is built from TRBV2 and TRBJ1-5; D gene ambiguous. The CDR3 is made up of 14 amino acids. Germline CDR1 and CDR2: SNHLY and FYNNEI. V was trimmed by 8 bases and J by 0 bases, leaving 11 bases between them. CDR3: CASQPGDSNQPQHF. The CDR3 coding sequence is TGTGCCAGCCAACCGGGAGATAGCAATCAGCCCCAGCATTTT. The entire variable domain, with the rest obtained from reference TRBV2 and TRBJ1-5, is as follows: EPEVTQTPSHQVTQMGQEVILRCVPISNHLYFYWYRQILGQKVEFLVSFYNNEISEKSEIFDDQFSVERPDGSNFTLKIRSTKLEDSAMYFCASQPGDSNQPQHFGDGTRLSIL.

The V call is TRBV18, the J call TRBJ2-2, with TRBD1 as a possible D gene (5 bases). This CDR3 has 15 residues. CDR1 and CDR2 from the germline V gene are KGHSH and LQKENI. Trimming took off 4 bases at V and 0 bases at J, with 9 bases between the two ends. CDR3 coding DNA: TGTGCCAGCTCACGGCAGGGATCGAACACCGGGGAGCTGTTTTTT. This encodes CASSRQGSNTGELFF.

This clone was seen a few times. This chain joins TRBV7-2 and TRBJ2-7, with D unresolved. The CDR3 is 14 residues long. V was trimmed by 0 bases and J by 4 bases, leaving 10 bases between them. Germline-derived CDR1 and CDR2 are SGHTA and FQGNSA. The CDR3 is CASSLAPNGYEQYF. Written as DNA, the CDR3 is TGTGCCAGCAGCTTAGCGCCTAACGGGTACGAGCAGTACTTC.

This clone appeared a single time. The chain recombines TRBV11-2 with TRBJ1-5; D is possibly TRBD1 (5 bases). Germline CDR1 is SGHAT and CDR2 is FQNNGV. The CDR3 has 13 residues. The V and J ends lost 1 base and 11 bases respectively, with 12 bases between them. The DNA for the CDR3 is TGTGCCAGCAGCTTAGCCGGGACTGGTACCCAGCATTTT. Translation: CASSLAGTGTQHF.

The J gene is TRBJ2-1, the V gene TRBV9; D call uncertain. Trimming cost V 3 bases and J 7 bases, with 5 bases left between them. The CDR3 sequence is 11 residues long. Germline V gene sequence: CDR1 SGDLS, CDR2 YYNGEE. CDR3 sequence: CASSDANEQFF. The CDR3 DNA sequence: TGTGCCAGCAGCGACGCGAATGAGCAGTTCTTC.

This chain links TRBV4-2 with TRBJ2-1; D is perhaps TRBD2 (7 bases). Germline V gene data show CDR1 as LGHNA and CDR2 as YNFKEQ. The germline V and J ends were trimmed by 6 bases and 5 bases, with 17 bases remaining between them. The CDR3 runs to 15 residues. CDR3 protein: CASSRSGGHNNEQFF. The DNA for the CDR3 is TGTGCCAGCAGTCGGTCGGGGGGCCACAACAATGAGCAGTTCTTC.

This chain connects TRBV6-5 to TRBJ1-2; D is ambiguous. CDR3 length equals 12 residues. Germline V gene sequence: CDR1 MNHEY, CDR2 SVGAGI. V was cut by 7 bases and J by 4 bases, with 10 bases left in between. The CDR3 sequence: CASTQELYGYTF. In nucleotides, the CDR3 is TGTGCCAGCACGCAGGAACTCTATGGCTACACCTTC.

V usage is TRBV5-1 and J usage is TRBJ1-1; TRBD1 matches 12 bases. The CDR3 contains 16 residues. The junction had 8 bases not matched to a gene; V was cut back by 1 base and J by 7 bases. Germline-derived CDR1 and CDR2 are SGHRS and YFSETQ. CDR3 bases: TGCGCCAGCAGCTTGCGCGGGACAGGGGGCAGAGGTGAAGCTTTCTTT. As protein: CASSLRGTGGRGEAFF.

This clone showed up just once. V usage is TRBV5-4 and J usage is TRBJ2-2; 10 bases agree with TRBD2. The CDR3 is 16 amino acids. V gave up 4 bases and J gave up 4 bases; unmatched junction bases: 7. Germline values: CDR1 SGHNT, CDR2 YYREEE (reference sequence). CDR3 in amino acids: CASSPGLAGVTGELFF. The CDR3 nucleotides are TGTGCCAGCAGCCCTGGGCTAGCGGGGGTCACCGGGGAGCTGTTTTTT.

V usage is TRBV5-1 and J usage is TRBJ2-7, with 9 nucleotides matching TRBD1. Looked up from germline, CDR1 is SGHRS and CDR2 is YFSETQ. CDR3 length equals 15 residues. After removal of 4 bases from V and 0 bases from J, the junction contained 5 bases not matched to a gene. CDR3 sequence: CASSATGGSSYEQYF. The CDR3 DNA reads TGCGCCAGCAGCGCGACAGGGGGAAGCTCCTACGAGCAGTACTTC.

In DNA, the CDR3 is TGTGCCAGCAGTCACGATCCTAGGCAGCCCCAGCATTTT. Translated, it gives CASSHDPRQPQHF. This chain joins TRBV6-2 or TRBV6-3 and TRBJ1-5; D unresolved. This CDR3 has 13 amino acids. Looked up from germline, CDR1 is MNHEY and CDR2 is SVGEGT. V lost 5 bases and J lost 7, with 12 bases in between.